This TCR beta chain stems from a study of vaccination and CD4 T cells after COVID-19. The study sequenced cultured CD4+ T cell DNA using the Oncomine TCR Beta short-read assay. TCRdb ran MiXCR on the PCR reads and lists one entry per CDR3 protein. The sample comprises some 10,000 distinct CDR3 sequences, roughly half of which are singletons, and approximately 9.3% rests with the top ten. The CDR3 totals 15 residues. V was clipped by 2 bases and J by 3 bases; unmatched bases: 5. CDR1 is LNHDA, CDR2 SQIVND, per germline (reference sequence). As for treatment: approximately 11-day PBMC culture with coronavirus spike peptide pools or control peptides (ViraFEST assay). This clonotype was seen more than once but under ten times. Its antigen is unidentified.

The sample taken for sequencing was CD4+ T cells from blood, cultured in vitro. This TCR derives from a human donor who had recovered from COVID-19. The chain is built from TRBV19 and TRBJ2-7; 9 positions match TRBD1. Here the CDR3 reads CASSIRGDRDYEQYF. The CDR3 DNA reads as TGTGCCAGTAGTATACGGGGGGACAGGGACTACGAGCAGTACTTC.